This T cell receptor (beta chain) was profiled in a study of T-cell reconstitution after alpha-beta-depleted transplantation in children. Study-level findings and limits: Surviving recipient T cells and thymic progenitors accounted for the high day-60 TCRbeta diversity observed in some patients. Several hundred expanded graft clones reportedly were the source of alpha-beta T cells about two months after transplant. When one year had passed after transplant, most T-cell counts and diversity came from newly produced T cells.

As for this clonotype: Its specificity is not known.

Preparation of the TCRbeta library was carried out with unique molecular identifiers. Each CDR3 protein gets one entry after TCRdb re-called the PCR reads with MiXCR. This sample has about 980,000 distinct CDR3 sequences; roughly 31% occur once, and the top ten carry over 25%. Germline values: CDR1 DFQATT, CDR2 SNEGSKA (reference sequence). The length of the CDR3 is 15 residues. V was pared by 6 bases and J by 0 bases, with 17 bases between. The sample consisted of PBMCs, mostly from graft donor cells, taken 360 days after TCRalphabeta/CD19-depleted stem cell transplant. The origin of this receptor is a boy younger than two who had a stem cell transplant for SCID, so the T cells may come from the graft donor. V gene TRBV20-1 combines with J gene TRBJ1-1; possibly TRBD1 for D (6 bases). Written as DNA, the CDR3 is TGCAGTGCCACTAAGGGGGGGACACTGAACACTGAAGCTTTCTTT. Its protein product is CSATKGGTLNTEAFF.